This T cell receptor beta chain emerged from a study of molecular identifiers for immune sequencing clone quantification. Study-level findings and limits: With a barcode shared among identical TCR molecules, highly expanded clone sizes could be underestimated.

There are 14 residues in the CDR3. The germline gives CDR1 SGHTA, CDR2 FQGNSA. V lost 1 base and J 5 bases, leaving 11 bases between the germline ends. TCRdb analysed the PCR reads with MiXCR anew, one entry per CDR3 protein. The profile shows about 300,000 distinct CDR3 sequences, about a fifth of them singletons. Each library that profiled naive CD8 cells came from 20,000 to 1,000,000 sorted cells with 10%, 30% or 50% RNA. This clonotype was seen repeatedly, ten times or more. Its target is not known. Material: naive CD8+ T cells from blood, with Jurkat cell RNA spiked in. Subset indicated: FACS-sorted CD8+CD4-CCR7+CD45RA+ naive T cells. This clonotype was sampled from a human donor in good health. Some libraries in this study had Jurkat cell RNA spiked in. V usage is TRBV7-2 and J usage is TRBJ1-1, with D possibly matching TRBD1 (6 bases). The CDR3, as DNA: TGTGCCAGCAGCTTAGGGGGGCCGGGGACTGAAGCTTTCTTT. As protein: CASSLGGPGTEAFF.